A single sample is the source of the 5 T cell receptor beta chains below, sequenced in a study of blood T cell repertoires in COVID-19. Profiled with immunoSEQ multiplex PCR; TCRdb holds only in-frame clones, not every one. The table shows 350,000 to 450,000 clones, with more than 70% occurring only once. The sequenced sample consisted of peripheral blood. The receptors originated from a man in his forties with acute or convalescent COVID-19.

This clone was counted a single time. CDR3 residues: CASSQDSGRWYF. CDR3 nucleotides: TGTGCCAGCAGCCAAGATTCCGGGAGGTGGTACTTC. The chain employs TRBV3-1 (or the pseudogene TRBV3-2) and TRBJ2-7, with TRBD2 matching 7 bases. This CDR3 is built from 12 residues. J lost 12 bases, V lost 0 bases, and 5 bases had no gene match. Germline CDR1 and CDR2: LGHDT and YNNKEL (reference sequence).

CDR3 in DNA: TGTGCCATCAGCACGACAGGGGGCTCCTACAATGAGCAGTTCTTC. As protein: CAISTTGGSYNEQFF. The rearrangement uses TRBV10-3 and TRBJ2-1, with TRBD1 identical over 9 bases. Germline CDR1 is ENHRY and CDR2 is SYGVKD. V trimming: 6 bases; J trimming: 0 bases; junction bases outside the gene matches: 3. CDR3 length equals 15 residues.

Points on this clone: A junction end diverges from the germline sequence, so it may reflect a read error. The chain joins TRBV29-1 to TRBJ2-3; TRBD2 matches 7 bases. This CDR3 spans 9 amino acids. Germline values: CDR1 SQVTM, CDR2 ANQGSEA. The CDR3 DNA reads TGCAGCGTTGAAGGTGCTAGCGGTTTT. Amino acids: CSVEGASGF.

CDR3 coding DNA: TGTGCCAGCAGCCAAGATTTGGCCAGCAATCAGCCCCAGCATTTT. This sequence encodes CASSQDLASNQPQHF. The chain couples TRBV4-2 to TRBJ1-5; no clear D gene. The germline V gene has CDR1 LGHNA and CDR2 YNFKEQ. V dropped 0 bases and J dropped 1 base, with 7 bases sitting between them. This CDR3 has 15 amino acids.

CDR3 bases: TGTGCCAGCAGTTTAAAGGGGGTTGACAGGCAAACACCTAACTATGGCTACACCTTC. It specifies CASSLKGVDRQTPNYGYTF. The chain carries TRBV27 and TRBJ1-2; possibly TRBD1 for D (6 bases). The CDR3 totals 19 residues. CDR1 and CDR2 from the germline V gene are MNHEY and SMNVEV (reference sequence). V shed 2 bases and J shed 0 bases, with 22 bases lying between them.